The next 20 T cell receptor beta chains were all read from a single sample in a study of beta chain features in type 1 diabetes. Reverse transcription of all isolated RNA meant that expressed TCRB transcripts were sequenced. Assay used: immunoSEQ multiplex PCR; TCRdb lists only in-frame clones, some missing. The repertoire has under 300,000 clones, about 26% of them found once; the top ten carry roughly 4%. The sample comprised central memory CD4+ T cells from blood. The source is a man aged 25 to 40 in good health.

The V and J genes are TRBV7-2 and TRBJ2-3; 7 bases line up with TRBD2. The CDR3 has 14 residues. Germline CDR1 and CDR2: SGHTA and FQGNSA. The V gene end was trimmed by 5 bases and the J gene end by 5 bases; junction bases not matched to a gene: 7. CDR3 DNA sequence: TGTGCCAGCAGCCTAAGCGGGGAGGGAGATACGCAGTATTTT. It specifies CASSLSGEGDTQYF.

The chain has TRBV7-9 and TRBJ2-7, with D possibly matching TRBD2 (6 bases). V dropped 4 bases and J dropped 7 bases, with 11 bases sitting between them. Looked up from germline, CDR1 is SEHNR and CDR2 is FQNEAQ (reference sequence). The CDR3 spans 12 residues. CDR3 amino acids: CASSSRDWEQYF. The CDR3 DNA is TGTGCCAGCAGCTCCAGGGACTGGGAGCAGTACTTC.

The chain is built from TRBV11-2 and TRBJ2-1; a possible D gene is TRBD1 (6 bases). The CDR3 is made up of 15 amino acids. Trimming took 3 bases from V and 6 from J, leaving 15 bases between them. Germline V gene sequence: CDR1 SGHAT, CDR2 FQNNGV. In DNA, the CDR3 is TGTGCCAGCAGCTTCGAGCCATTACAGGGCAATGAGCAGTTCTTC. Protein product: CASSFEPLQGNEQFF.

This chain joins TRBV7-9 and TRBJ2-7; tentatively, D is TRBD2 (6 bases). V was cut by 2 bases and J by 2 bases, with 13 bases left in between. The germline CDR1 and CDR2 sequences are SEHNR and FQNEAQ (reference sequence). This CDR3 region has 15 residues. The CDR3 is CASSLFGTDAYEQYF. CDR3 DNA sequence: TGTGCCAGCAGCTTATTCGGGACTGATGCCTACGAGCAGTACTTC.

The table lists this clone with a few counts. The gene calls are TRBV7-2 and TRBJ2-3; 8 bases line up with TRBD2. The CDR3 spans 16 residues. Unmatched junction bases numbered 13, after V lost 5 bases and J lost 6 bases. The germline gives CDR1 SGHTA, CDR2 FQGNSA. Written as DNA, the CDR3 is TGTGCCAGCAGCCGCAGTGCGGGGGGCCTCGTGGATACGCAGTATTTT. Its protein is CASSRSAGGLVDTQYF.

This chain uses TRBV6-5 with TRBJ2-1; either TRBD1 or TRBD2 may fit D (5 bases each). V was clipped by 0 bases and J by 2 bases, with 11 bases between them. The CDR3 has 16 amino acids. Germline V gives CDR1 MNHEY, CDR2 SVGAGI. The CDR3 here is CASSYSGTETYNEQFF. CDR3 DNA sequence: TGTGCCAGCAGTTACTCCGGGACCGAAACCTACAATGAGCAGTTCTTC.

V usage is TRBV7-2 and J usage is TRBJ1-6; D is possibly TRBD1 (5 bases). The germline gives CDR1 SGHTA, CDR2 FQGNSA. V was pared by 4 bases and J by 8 bases, with 12 bases between. This CDR3 is 14 amino acids long. CDR3 region: CASSSPDTYSPLHF. The CDR3 nucleotides read TGTGCCAGCAGCTCCCCGGACACATATTCACCCCTCCACTTT.

This clone was counted only a few times. The rearrangement joins TRBV25-1 to TRBJ2-1; D call uncertain. There are 14 residues in the CDR3. Germline CDR1 MGHDK, CDR2 SYGVNS. The V gene lost 3 bases and the J gene lost 9 bases, with 15 bases spanning the gap. CDR3 DNA: TGTGCCAGCAGTGATCGCTTCGACTCCCGTGAGCAGTTCTTC. Protein sequence: CASSDRFDSREQFF.

A remark on this clone: A read error may produce the germline difference seen at one junction end. The rearrangement joins TRBV14 to TRBJ2-5, with D perhaps TRBD2 (6 bases). The CDR3 sequence is 13 residues long. Germline CDR1 and CDR2: SGHDN and FVKESK. The CDR3 region is CASSQGLQETQYF. The CDR3 nucleotides read TGTGCCAGCAGTCAAGGACTACAAGAGACCCAGTACTTC. Full variable domain (rest looked up from reference TRBV14 and TRBJ2-5): EAGVTQFPSHSVIEKGQTVTLRCDPISGHDNLYWYRRVMGKEIKFLLHFVKESKQDESGMPNNRFLAERTGGTYSTLKVQPAELEDSGVYFCASSQGLQETQYFGPGTRLLVL.

This chain uses TRBV29-1 with TRBJ2-4, with D unclear. The CDR3 is made up of 12 amino acids. The germline CDR1 and CDR2 sequences are SQVTM and ANQGSEA. V lost 5 bases, J lost 4 bases, and 9 bases lay in between. CDR3 sequence: CSVLAGKNIQYF. In DNA, the CDR3 is TGCAGCGTTTTGGCAGGTAAAAACATTCAGTACTTC.

The genes are TRBV2 and TRBJ2-1; 12 nucleotides line up with TRBD2. CDR1 is SNHLY, CDR2 FYNNEI, per germline. The CDR3 contains 15 residues. V lost 6 bases, J lost 5 bases, and 5 bases stayed unmatched. The CDR3 protein is CASRPTSGGNNEQFF. The CDR3 nucleotides are TGTGCCAGCAGACCGACTAGCGGGGGTAACAATGAGCAGTTCTTC.

The rearrangement joins TRBV6-5 to TRBJ1-2; D is unclear. Germline-derived CDR1 and CDR2 are MNHEY and SVGAGI. Deletions cut 2 bases from V and 2 bases from J, with 6 bases between. The CDR3 contains 13 residues. This CDR3 is CASSYGRNYGYTF. DNA of the CDR3: TGTGCCAGCAGTTACGGCAGAAACTATGGCTACACCTTC.

The chain carries TRBV11-2 and TRBJ2-7; the match to TRBD2 covers 7 bases. With V trimmed by 5 bases and J by 6 bases, 7 bases remained unmatched. The CDR3 contains 13 residues. Germline V CDR1 and CDR2: SGHAT, FQNNGV. Written as DNA, the CDR3 is TGTGCCAGCAGCCTCGGGACTACTTTCGAGCAGTACTTC. This sequence encodes CASSLGTTFEQYF. Together with reference TRBV11-2 and TRBJ2-7, the CDR3 gives the full variable domain: EAGVAQSPRYKIIEKRQSVAFWCNPISGHATLYWYQQILGQGPKLLIQFQNNGVVDDSQLPKDRFSAERLKGVDSTLKIQPAKLEDSAVYLCASSLGTTFEQYFGPGTRLTVT.

This clone appeared many times. The genes are TRBV7-2 and TRBJ2-5; D gene uncertain. There are 14 residues in the CDR3. Per the germline V gene, CDR1 is SGHTA and CDR2 is FQGNSA. Trimming removed 5 bases at V and 2 bases at J, with 12 bases between. CDR3: CASSQRLTQETQYF. DNA of the CDR3: TGTGCCAGCAGCCAACGACTGACTCAAGAGACCCAGTACTTC.

This clone has a handful of counts. The V and J genes are TRBV7-2 and TRBJ2-3, with 8 bases identical to TRBD2. The germline V gene has CDR1 SGHTA and CDR2 FQGNSA. J was trimmed by 4 bases and V by 5 bases; bases with no gene match: 11. This CDR3 is 16 amino acids long. CDR3 bases: TGTGCCAGCAGCACCACCCTCGGGGGGGGATCAGATACGCAGTATTTT. Its protein is CASSTTLGGGSDTQYF.

This clone was detected once. The CDR3 reads CASSLGRRDTEAFF. CDR3 DNA: TGTGCCAGCAGCTTAGGAAGGAGGGACACTGAAGCTTTCTTT. This chain uses TRBV13 with TRBJ1-1; D uncertain. CDR3 length: 14 residues. With 0 bases removed from V and 3 bases from J, the gap between germline ends came to 8 bases. Germline V gives CDR1 PRHDT, CDR2 FYEKMQ (reference sequence).

The chain uses TRBV6-5 and TRBJ1-5; 10 bases are a match to TRBD1. V lost 4 bases to trimming and J lost 4 bases; unmatched junction nucleotides: 7. CDR1 and CDR2 from the germline V gene are MNHEY and SVGAGI. This CDR3 is built from 16 residues. The CDR3 here is CASSSTGQGNNQPQHF. As DNA, the CDR3 is TGTGCCAGCAGTTCCACGGGACAGGGGAATAATCAGCCCCAGCATTTT.

The sample holds many counts of this clone. The chain employs TRBV4-3 and TRBJ2-1; D remains unclear. This CDR3 is 13 amino acids long. Germline CDR1 reads LGHNA; CDR2 reads YSLEER. The germline V and J ends were trimmed by 0 bases and 8 bases, with 8 bases remaining between them. This CDR3 is CASSQDLEDEQFF. The DNA for the CDR3 is TGCGCCAGCAGCCAAGATCTCGAGGATGAGCAGTTCTTC.

This clone was observed at least ten times. The genes are TRBV5-4 and TRBJ2-3; tentative D call: TRBD2 (6 bases). V was pared by 3 bases and J by 2 bases, with 13 bases between. Germline V CDR1 and CDR2: SGHNT, YYREEE (reference sequence). The CDR3 spans 15 residues. The CDR3 loop is CASSSPGLTTDTQYF. The DNA for the CDR3 is TGTGCCAGCAGCTCTCCGGGACTTACCACAGATACGCAGTATTTT.

There are a few counts of this clone. The chain employs TRBV7-6 and TRBJ1-3; 9 nucleotides agree with TRBD1. The germline gives CDR1 SGHVS, CDR2 FNYEAQ. The CDR3 sequence is 16 residues long. The trim removed 5 bases at V and 0 bases at J, leaving 5 bases unmatched. The CDR3 nucleotides read TGTGCCAGCAGCCCGGGGACAGGGCGCTCTGGAAACACCATATATTTT. Translated, it gives CASSPGTGRSGNTIYF.